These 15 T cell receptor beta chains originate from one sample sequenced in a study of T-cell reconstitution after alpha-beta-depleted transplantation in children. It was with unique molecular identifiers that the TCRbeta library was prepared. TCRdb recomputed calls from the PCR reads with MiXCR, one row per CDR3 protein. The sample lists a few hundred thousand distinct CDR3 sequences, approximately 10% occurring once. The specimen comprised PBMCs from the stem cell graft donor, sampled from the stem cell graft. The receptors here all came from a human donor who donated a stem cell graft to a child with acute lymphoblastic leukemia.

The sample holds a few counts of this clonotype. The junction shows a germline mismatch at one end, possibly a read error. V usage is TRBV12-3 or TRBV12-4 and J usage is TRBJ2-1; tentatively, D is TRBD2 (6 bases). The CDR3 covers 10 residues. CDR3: CASSGTGLVF. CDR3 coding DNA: TGTGCCAGCAGTGGGACTGGATTGGTCTTC.

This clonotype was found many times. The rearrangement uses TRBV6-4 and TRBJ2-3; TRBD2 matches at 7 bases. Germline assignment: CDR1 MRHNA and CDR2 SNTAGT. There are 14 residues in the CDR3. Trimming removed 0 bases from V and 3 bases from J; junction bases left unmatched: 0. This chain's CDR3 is CASSDSRETDTQYF. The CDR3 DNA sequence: TGTGCCAGCAGTGACTCGCGGGAGACAGATACGCAGTATTTT.

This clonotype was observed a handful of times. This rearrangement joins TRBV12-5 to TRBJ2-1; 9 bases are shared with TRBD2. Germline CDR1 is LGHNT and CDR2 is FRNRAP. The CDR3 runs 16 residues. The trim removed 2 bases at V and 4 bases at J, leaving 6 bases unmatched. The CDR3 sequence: CASGLPLAGGYNEQFF. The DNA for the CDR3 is TGTGCTAGTGGTTTGCCCCTCGCGGGAGGGTACAATGAGCAGTTCTTC.

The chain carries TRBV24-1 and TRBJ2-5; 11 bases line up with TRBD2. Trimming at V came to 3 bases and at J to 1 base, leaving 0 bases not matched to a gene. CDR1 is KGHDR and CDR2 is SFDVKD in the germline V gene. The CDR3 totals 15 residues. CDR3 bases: TGTGCCACCAGTGATGGGACTAGCGGCCAAGAGACCCAGTACTTC. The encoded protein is CATSDGTSGQETQYF.

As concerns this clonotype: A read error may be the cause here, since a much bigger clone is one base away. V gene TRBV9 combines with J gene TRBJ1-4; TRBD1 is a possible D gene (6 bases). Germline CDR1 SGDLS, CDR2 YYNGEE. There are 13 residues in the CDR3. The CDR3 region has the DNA TGTGCCAGCAGCACCGCCCCAGGGGAAACACTGTTTTTT. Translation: CASSTAPGETLFF.

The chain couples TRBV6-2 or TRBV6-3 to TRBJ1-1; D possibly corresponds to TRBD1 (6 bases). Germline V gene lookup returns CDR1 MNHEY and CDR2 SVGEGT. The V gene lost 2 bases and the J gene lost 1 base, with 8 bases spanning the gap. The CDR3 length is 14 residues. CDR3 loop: CASSYGGGNTEAFF. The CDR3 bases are TGTGCCAGCAGTTACGGGGGCGGGAACACTGAAGCTTTCTTT.

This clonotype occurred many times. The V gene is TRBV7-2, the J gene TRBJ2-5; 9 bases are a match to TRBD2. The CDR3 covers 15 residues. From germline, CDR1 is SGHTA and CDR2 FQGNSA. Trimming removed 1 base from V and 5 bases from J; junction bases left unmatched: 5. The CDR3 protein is CASSLGAGGRETQYF. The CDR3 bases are TGTGCCAGCAGCTTAGGAGCGGGAGGTCGGGAGACCCAGTACTTC.

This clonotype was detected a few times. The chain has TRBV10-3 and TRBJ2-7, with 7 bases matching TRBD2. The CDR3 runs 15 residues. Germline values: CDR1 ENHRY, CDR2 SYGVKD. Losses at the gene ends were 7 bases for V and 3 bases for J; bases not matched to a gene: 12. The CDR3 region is CAITGGRNGNYEQYF. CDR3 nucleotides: TGTGCCATCACGGGGGGTCGTAACGGTAACTACGAGCAGTACTTC.

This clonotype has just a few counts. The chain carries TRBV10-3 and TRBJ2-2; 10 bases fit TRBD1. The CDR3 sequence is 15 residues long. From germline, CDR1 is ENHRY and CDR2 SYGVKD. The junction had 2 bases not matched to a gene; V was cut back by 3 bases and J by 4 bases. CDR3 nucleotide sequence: TGTGCCATCAGTGACGGGACAGGGGCCACCGGGGAGCTGTTTTTT. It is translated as CAISDGTGATGELFF.

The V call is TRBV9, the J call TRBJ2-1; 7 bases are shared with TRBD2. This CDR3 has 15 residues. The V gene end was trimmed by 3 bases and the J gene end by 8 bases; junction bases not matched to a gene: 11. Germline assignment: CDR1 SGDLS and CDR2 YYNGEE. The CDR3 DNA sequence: TGTGCCAGCAGCGGGGAGGAGGGAGGGCAGTATGAGCAGTTCTTC. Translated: CASSGEEGGQYEQFF.

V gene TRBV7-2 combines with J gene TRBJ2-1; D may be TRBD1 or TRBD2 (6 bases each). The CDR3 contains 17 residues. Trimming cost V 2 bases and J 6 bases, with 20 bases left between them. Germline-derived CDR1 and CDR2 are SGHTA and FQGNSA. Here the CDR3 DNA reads TGTGCCAGCAGCTTAACCTTTGGGGGGCGATCGGTCAATGAGCAGTTCTTC. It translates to CASSLTFGGRSVNEQFF.

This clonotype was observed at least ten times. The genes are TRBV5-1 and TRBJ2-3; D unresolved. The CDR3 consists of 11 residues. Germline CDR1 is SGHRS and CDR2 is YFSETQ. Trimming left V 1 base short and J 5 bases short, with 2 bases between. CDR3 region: CASSLRDTQYF. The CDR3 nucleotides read TGCGCCAGCAGCTTGAGAGATACGCAGTATTTT.

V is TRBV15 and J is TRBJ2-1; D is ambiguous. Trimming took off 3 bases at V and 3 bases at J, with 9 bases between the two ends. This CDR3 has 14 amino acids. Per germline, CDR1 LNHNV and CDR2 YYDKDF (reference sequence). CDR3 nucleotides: TGTGCCACCAGCAGTGGATTCGTCTACAATGAGCAGTTCTTC. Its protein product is CATSSGFVYNEQFF.

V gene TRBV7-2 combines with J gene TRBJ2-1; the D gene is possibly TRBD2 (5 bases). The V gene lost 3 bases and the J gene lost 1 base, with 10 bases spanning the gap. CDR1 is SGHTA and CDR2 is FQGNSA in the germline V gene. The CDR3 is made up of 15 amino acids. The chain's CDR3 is CASSFGVQSYNEQFF. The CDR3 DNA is TGTGCCAGCAGCTTCGGGGTGCAATCCTACAATGAGCAGTTCTTC. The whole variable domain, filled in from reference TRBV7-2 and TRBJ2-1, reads GAGVSQSPSNKVTEKGKDVELRCDPISGHTALYWYRQSLGQGLEFLIYFQGNSAPDKSGLPSDRFSAERTGGSVSTLTIQRTQQEDSAVYLCASSFGVQSYNEQFFGPGTRLTVL.

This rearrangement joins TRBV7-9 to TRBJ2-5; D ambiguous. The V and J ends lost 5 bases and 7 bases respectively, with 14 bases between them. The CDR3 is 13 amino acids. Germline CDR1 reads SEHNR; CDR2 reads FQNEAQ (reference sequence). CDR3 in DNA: TGTGCCAGCAGCACGGACCGCCGTGGGACCCAGTACTTC. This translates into CASSTDRRGTQYF. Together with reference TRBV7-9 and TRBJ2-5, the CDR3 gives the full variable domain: DTGVSQNPRHKITKRGQNVTFRCDPISEHNRLYWYRQTLGQGPEFLTYFQNEAQLEKSRLLSDRFSAERPKGSFSTLEIQRTEQGDSAMYLCASSTDRRGTQYFGPGTRLLVL.